This is a list of T cell receptor beta chains from one sample in a study of blood T cell repertoires in COVID-19. Measured with immunoSEQ multiplex PCR; TCRdb has only the in-frame clones, and not every one. The repertoire includes approximately 62,000 clones, around 90% of them detected once, and more than 6.5% sits in the top ten. Sequencing was carried out using peripheral blood. These receptors originate from a human donor with active COVID-19. The donor label of this sample is uncertain. CDR3s include the opening cysteine and the closing phenylalanine or tryptophan. The D gene is left open where the match is weak. Rows give clone size only sometimes, using once, few, many, or a class for an expanded clone.

clone_size j_call v_call d_call cdr3_aa cdr3_nt
NA TRBJ2-3 TRBV27 TRBD1 CASTDRGPADTQYF TGTGCCAGCACAGACAGGGGGCCTGCGGATACGCAGTATTTT
NA TRBJ2-3 TRBV19 NA CASSMNQGSTDTQYF TGTGCCAGTAGTATGAATCAGGGGAGCACAGATACGCAGTATTTT
NA TRBJ1-1 TRBV28 NA CASTQARTAFLNTEAFF TGTGCCAGCACCCAAGCCCGGACAGCATTTCTGAACACTGAAGCTTTCTTT
NA TRBJ2-7 TRBV19 NA CASSISLAPSEQYF TGTGCCAGTAGTATCAGCCTAGCCCCCTCCGAGCAGTACTTC
NA TRBJ1-1 TRBV28 NA CASRPTENTEAFF TGTGCCAGCAGGCCTACAGAGAACACTGAAGCTTTCTTT
NA TRBJ1-2 TRBV6-2/TRBV6-3 TRBD1 CASSYPARGHYGYTF TGTGCCAGCAGTTATCCGGCCAGGGGGCACTATGGCTACACCTTC
once TRBJ2-5 TRBV3-1/TRBV3-2 TRBD2 CASSQSSGNAPGETQYF TGTGCCAGCAGCCAGTCTAGCGGGAATGCCCCCGGAGAGACCCAGTACTTC
NA TRBJ1-2 TRBV7-2 NA CASSPPQGYGYTF TGTGCCAGCAGTCCCCCGCAGGGCTATGGCTACACCTTC
NA TRBJ1-1 TRBV7-2 TRBD1 CASSLQGDSEAFF TGTGCCAGCAGCTTACAGGGGGACTCTGAAGCTTTCTTT
NA TRBJ2-3 TRBV9 TRBD2 CASSVEVSGGAPDTQYF TGTGCCAGCAGCGTAGAGGTAAGCGGGGGGGCCCCAGATACGCAGTATTTT
NA TRBJ1-2 TRBV29-1 TRBD1 CSVVRDRVSYTF TGCAGCGTTGTTAGGGACAGGGTTAGCTACACCTTC
NA TRBJ2-2 TRBV7-9 TRBD1 CASSLWTGGTGELFF TGTGCCAGCAGCTTATGGACAGGGGGCACCGGGGAGCTGTTTTTT
NA TRBJ2-3 TRBV5-1 TRBD2 CASSLGGTSGTDTQYF TGCGCCAGCAGCTTAGGGGGGACTAGCGGCACAGATACGCAGTATTTT
NA TRBJ2-7 TRBV19 TRBD1 CASSIGGQGSYEQYF TGTGCCAGTAGTATAGGGGGACAGGGATCCTACGAGCAGTACTTC
NA TRBJ1-1 TRBV4-1 NA CASSSSGSGNTEAFF TGCGCCAGCAGCTCTTCAGGTTCCGGGAACACTGAAGCTTTCTTT
NA TRBJ1-3 TRBV30 NA CAWTVGQSGNTIYF TGTGCCTGGACTGTAGGACAGTCTGGAAACACCATATATTTT
once TRBJ2-3 TRBV28 TRBD2 CASSLGGLAGTDTQYF TGTGCCAGCAGTTTGGGGGGACTAGCGGGCACAGATACGCAGTATTTT
NA TRBJ2-3 TRBV2 NA CASSEANRMGPDTQYF TGTGCCAGCAGTGAAGCTAACAGGATGGGGCCAGATACGCAGTATTTT
once TRBJ2-2 TRBV6-5 NA CASSYQDRRTGELFF TGTGCCAGCAGTTATCAAGACAGGCGAACCGGGGAGCTGTTTTTT
once TRBJ2-3 TRBV7-9 TRBD2 CASSSLFDGGDTQYF TGTGCCAGCAGCTCCCTATTTGACGGGGGGGATACGCAGTATTTT